At least ten counts were recorded for the clone carrying this T cell receptor beta chain. Recently diagnosed hyperthyroidism of less than 2 months' duration affected patients aged 18 to 65. The data were taken from a study of T cells in Graves' hyperthyroidism and ophthalmopathy. Whole-study context: Upon initial diagnosis and before any treatment, peripheral blood was collected.

CDR3 length: 12 residues. Trimming removed 3 bases from V and 9 bases from J, with 13 bases in between. Germline CDR1 and CDR2: SGDLS and YYNGEE. From RNA transcripts, TCR beta CDR3 regions were amplified. A set of HTBI primers served as the primers for a first-round RT-PCR of the TCR CDR3. One entry per CDR3 protein results from TCRdb running MiXCR on the multiplex PCR reads. Of around 420,000 distinct CDR3 sequences in the sample, about 13% were seen once. Material: blood. This sequence was found in a woman aged 18-29 years with Graves' hyperthyroidism. The rearrangement joins TRBV9 to TRBJ2-7; D possibly corresponds to TRBD1 (8 bases). This chain's CDR3 is CASSEQGGVQYF. CDR3 DNA sequence: TGTGCCAGCAGCGAACAGGGGGGGGTGCAGTACTTC.